The text below deals with one T cell receptor (beta chain). Its antigen is not known. This CDR3 contains 17 residues. Trimming cost V 3 bases and J 0 bases, with 17 bases left between them. The V gene's germline CDR1 is KGHSH and CDR2 LQKENI. The method was immunoSEQ multiplex PCR; TCRdb's version includes in-frame clones alone and lacks a portion of them. The data contain 150,000 or so clones, roughly nine tenths of them seen just once; the ten biggest clones take up approximately 1.4%. This sample is part of a study of T cell responses to AZD1222 COVID-19 vaccine. General study points: Two AZD1222 doses significantly raised spike-specific TCR breadth and depth over controls. Samples come after the peak T cell response, not at day 14. Regions 160-218 and 743-854 dominated among vaccine-associated CD4 TCRs spanning spike.

This TCR derives from an adult in good health. The chain combines TRBV18 with TRBJ1-1, with no clear D. The sample was peripheral blood, taken on day 0 of AZD1222 vaccination. The CDR3 loop is CASSPSAAPGLNTEAFF. In nucleotides, the CDR3 is TGTGCCAGCTCACCGTCGGCCGCACCCGGGTTGAACACTGAAGCTTTCTTT.